These T cell receptor beta chains were read from a single sample in a study of blood T cell repertoires in COVID-19. TCRdb's table, derived via immunoSEQ multiplex PCR, lists solely in-frame clones and lacks some. The sample has some 240,000 clones, 75% to 90% seen once. Sequencing was done on a sample of peripheral blood. These receptors all stem from a middle-aged woman who had recovered from COVID-19. The CDR3 runs from the conserved cysteine through the conserved F or W. D genes are given only for firm matches.

J gene: TRBJ1-1
D gene: .
V gene: TRBV28
CDR3 protein: CASSPLGQGAEAFF

J gene: TRBJ2-1
D gene: TRBD2
V gene: TRBV6-5
CDR3 protein: CASSYEASGRGNEQFF

J gene: TRBJ2-6
D gene: .
V gene: TRBV4-1
CDR3 protein: CASSRTRDVDSGANVLTF

J gene: TRBJ2-4
D gene: TRBD1
V gene: TRBV19
CDR3 protein: CASATSTGGGIQYF

J gene: TRBJ1-6
D gene: .
V gene: TRBV7-2
CDR3 protein: CASSFEQVAYNSPLHF

J gene: TRBJ1-5
D gene: .
V gene: TRBV29-1
CDR3 protein: CSVGEQDGNQPQHF

J gene: TRBJ2-7
D gene: TRBD2
V gene: TRBV19
CDR3 protein: CASSTGGVREQYF

J gene: TRBJ1-2
D gene: TRBD1
V gene: TRBV7-6
CDR3 protein: CASSLDGTGVGGYTF

J gene: TRBJ1-4
D gene: .
V gene: TRBV4-3
CDR3 protein: CASSQDQNPRREKLFF

J gene: TRBJ2-1
D gene: TRBD2
V gene: TRBV3-1/TRBV3-2
CDR3 protein: CASSPTYGTSGYNEQFF

J gene: TRBJ2-1
D gene: TRBD2
V gene: TRBV11-2
CDR3 protein: CASSFIAGEGGEQFF

J gene: TRBJ1-1
D gene: .
V gene: TRBV20-1
CDR3 protein: CSASDVRTGTEAFF

J gene: TRBJ2-2
D gene: TRBD1
V gene: TRBV28
CDR3 protein: CASIKTGQGLTGELFF

J gene: TRBJ2-2
D gene: .
V gene: TRBV19
CDR3 protein: CASSAQPGTGELFF

J gene: TRBJ1-3
D gene: .
V gene: TRBV28
CDR3 protein: CASSREGAIRNTIYF

J gene: TRBJ1-2
D gene: .
V gene: TRBV4-1
CDR3 protein: CASSQVSQGSGYTF

J gene: TRBJ2-7
D gene: .
V gene: TRBV7-3
CDR3 protein: CASSPGEYYEQYF

J gene: TRBJ2-3
D gene: TRBD2
V gene: TRBV5-4
CDR3 protein: CASSLGLAGADTQYF

J gene: TRBJ2-5
D gene: .
V gene: TRBV2
CDR3 protein: CASSIGQGRGETQYF

J gene: TRBJ1-2
D gene: .
V gene: TRBV19
CDR3 protein: CASSAEQGRYGYTF

J gene: TRBJ1-2
D gene: TRBD1
V gene: TRBV25-1
CDR3 protein: CASSTGADGYTF

J gene: TRBJ1-1
D gene: .
V gene: TRBV25-1
CDR3 protein: CASSFVGVGTEAFF

J gene: TRBJ2-1
D gene: TRBD2
V gene: TRBV5-1
CDR3 protein: CASSSGTSGNEQFF

J gene: TRBJ2-1
D gene: .
V gene: TRBV6-5
CDR3 protein: CASSYSGAVPYNEQFF

J gene: TRBJ2-7
D gene: .
V gene: TRBV3-1/TRBV3-2
CDR3 protein: CASSPQTGRLGEQYF

J gene: TRBJ1-4
D gene: TRBD1
V gene: TRBV19
CDR3 protein: CASSIGQGAPEKLFF

J gene: TRBJ2-7
D gene: .
V gene: TRBV27
CDR3 protein: CASSSSLGSEQYF

J gene: TRBJ2-1
D gene: TRBD2
V gene: TRBV2
CDR3 protein: CARQRGGIMYNEQFF

J gene: TRBJ1-1
D gene: .
V gene: TRBV5-1
CDR3 protein: CASSLASLTEAFF

J gene: TRBJ2-5
D gene: TRBD1
V gene: TRBV28
CDR3 protein: CASSPFDRGRETQYF

J gene: TRBJ1-5
D gene: .
V gene: TRBV6-6
CDR3 protein: CASTGGFGNQPQHF

J gene: TRBJ2-3
D gene: TRBD2
V gene: TRBV5-6
CDR3 protein: CASSERGRADTQYF

J gene: TRBJ2-5
D gene: .
V gene: TRBV3-1/TRBV3-2
CDR3 protein: CASSQGSPWGGKETQYF

J gene: TRBJ1-1
D gene: .
V gene: TRBV4-1
CDR3 protein: CASSQPGSTEAFF

J gene: TRBJ2-1
D gene: .
V gene: TRBV5-4
CDR3 protein: CASSLEQASNEQFF

J gene: TRBJ2-3
D gene: .
V gene: TRBV4-3
CDR3 protein: CASSRQLDATDTQYF

J gene: TRBJ2-2
D gene: TRBD1
V gene: TRBV18
CDR3 protein: CASSPSGTGNTGELFF

J gene: TRBJ2-2
D gene: TRBD2
V gene: TRBV15
CDR3 protein: CATSRGTSNTGELFF

J gene: TRBJ1-5
D gene: TRBD1
V gene: TRBV18
CDR3 protein: CASSGQYNQPQHF

J gene: TRBJ1-1
D gene: .
V gene: TRBV13
CDR3 protein: CASSVRGAKTEAFF

J gene: TRBJ1-2
D gene: .
V gene: TRBV19
CDR3 protein: CASSIGMAGVNYGYTF

J gene: TRBJ2-7
D gene: TRBD2
V gene: TRBV6-5
CDR3 protein: CASSAITGGSEQYF

J gene: TRBJ2-4
D gene: .
V gene: TRBV7-9
CDR3 protein: CASSLEEGGNIQYF